The clone carrying this TCR beta chain was observed a few times. The antigen is unknown. This entry comes from a study of T cells after yellow fever vaccination. There are 15 residues in the CDR3. Germline lookup yields CDR1 SEHNR and CDR2 FQNEAQ (reference sequence). Trimming removed 5 bases from V and 2 bases from J; junction bases left unmatched: 7. TCRdb analysed the 5' RACE reads with MiXCR anew, one entry per CDR3 protein. The sample records some 560,000 distinct CDR3 sequences, 15% to 20% being singletons. Study-wide results and caveats: There was a possibility that FACS-sorted repertoires contained abundant clonotypes contaminating from the bulk population. A minor fraction of clonotypes spanned both CD4 and CD8 compartments.

The sequence came from a young man who received the YFV17D yellow fever vaccine. Here the sequenced sample was PBMCs, taken 15 days after the yellow fever booster vaccination. The rearrangement uses TRBV7-9 and TRBJ2-7; 9 bases are a match to TRBD1. CDR3 amino acids: CASSRGQGPAYEQYF. CDR3 bases: TGTGCCAGCAGCAGGGGACAGGGACCCGCCTACGAGCAGTACTTC.